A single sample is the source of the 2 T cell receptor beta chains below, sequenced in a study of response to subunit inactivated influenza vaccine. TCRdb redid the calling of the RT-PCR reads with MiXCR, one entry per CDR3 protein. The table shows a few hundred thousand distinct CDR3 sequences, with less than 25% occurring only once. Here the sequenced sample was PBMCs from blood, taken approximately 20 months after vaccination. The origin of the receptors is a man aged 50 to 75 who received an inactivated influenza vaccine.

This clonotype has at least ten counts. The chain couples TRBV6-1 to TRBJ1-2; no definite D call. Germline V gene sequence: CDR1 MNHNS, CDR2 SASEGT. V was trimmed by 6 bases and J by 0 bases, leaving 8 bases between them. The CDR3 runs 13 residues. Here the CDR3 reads CASRLTSNYGYTF. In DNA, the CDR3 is TGTGCCAGCAGACTGACGTCTAACTATGGCTACACCTTC.

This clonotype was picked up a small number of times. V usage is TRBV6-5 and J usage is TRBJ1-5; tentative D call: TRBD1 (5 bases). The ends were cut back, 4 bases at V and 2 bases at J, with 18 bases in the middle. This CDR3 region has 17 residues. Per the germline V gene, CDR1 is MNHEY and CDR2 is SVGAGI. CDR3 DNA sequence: TGTGCCAGCAGTTCTACGTCGGCGGGACGGCGCAATCAGCCCCAGCATTTT. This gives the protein CASSSTSAGRRNQPQHF.